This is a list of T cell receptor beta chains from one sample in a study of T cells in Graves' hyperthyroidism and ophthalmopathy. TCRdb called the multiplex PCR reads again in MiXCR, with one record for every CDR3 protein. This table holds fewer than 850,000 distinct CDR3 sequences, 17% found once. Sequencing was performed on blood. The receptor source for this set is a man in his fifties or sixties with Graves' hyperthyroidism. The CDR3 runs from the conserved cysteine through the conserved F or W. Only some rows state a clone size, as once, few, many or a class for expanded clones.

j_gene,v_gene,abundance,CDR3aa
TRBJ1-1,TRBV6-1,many,CASSQGTKNTEAFF
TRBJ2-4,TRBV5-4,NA,CASSPFSDRGAKNIQYF
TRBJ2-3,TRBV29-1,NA,CSVERIAGSTDTQYF
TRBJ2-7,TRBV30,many,CAWSGQGAYEQYF
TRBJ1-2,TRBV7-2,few,CASSRGHRGNYGYTF
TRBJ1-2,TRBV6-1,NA,CASSPNPLQGGTNYGYTF
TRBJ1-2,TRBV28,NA,CASSFPTGLGTF
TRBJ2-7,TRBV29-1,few,CRYKRAAYEQYF
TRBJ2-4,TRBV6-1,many,CASSGGAVSKNIQYF
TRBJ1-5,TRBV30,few,CAWSDFGAGQPQHF